Below, 19 T cell receptor beta chains from the same sample are listed, as sequenced in a study of T cells during gluten challenge in celiac disease. Paired single-cell TRA and TRB sequences were amplified by three nested PCRs with multiplexed primers. From the single-cell sequencing reads, TCRdb called clonotypes with MiXCR, one entry per CDR3 protein. The sample includes over 300 distinct CDR3 sequences, 23% of them seen just once. Cells were tetramer-binding CD4+ effector-memory gut-homing T cells. The sample consisted of gluten-specific CD4+ T cells sorted from blood using tetramers, taken at baseline or on day 6, 14 or 28 of gluten challenge (not recorded which). These TCRs come from a female donor with celiac disease.

In this sample, this clonotype turned up a few times. The chain is built from TRBV5-1 and TRBJ2-3, with D unclear. The V gene lost 3 bases and the J gene lost 3 bases, with 8 bases spanning the gap. The CDR3 contains 13 residues. Looked up from germline, CDR1 is SGHRS and CDR2 is YFSETQ. The CDR3 reads CASSWVDTDTQYF. The CDR3 coding sequence is TGCGCCAGCAGCTGGGTGGATACAGATACGCAGTATTTT.

By sample share, this clonotype is medium-sized. The gene calls are TRBV19 and TRBJ2-2, with D possibly matching TRBD2 (5 bases). Trimming pared 6 bases from V and 7 bases from J, leaving 12 bases between. CDR1 LNHDA and CDR2 SQIVND come from the germline V gene (reference sequence). This CDR3 has 13 residues. The CDR3 DNA is TGTGCCAGTAGCCAAACTAGTTTCGGGGAGCTGTTTTTT. This codes for CASSQTSFGELFF. The variable domain in full, completed from reference TRBV19 and TRBJ2-2, reads DGGITQSPKYLFRKEGQNVTLSCEQNLNHDAMYWYRQDPGQGLRLIYYSQIVNDFQKGDIAEGYSVSREKKESFPLTVTSAQKNPTAFYLCASSQTSFGELFFGEGSRLTVL.

This clonotype turned up a few times. The rearrangement joins TRBV29-1 to TRBJ2-5; the D gene is possibly TRBD2 (6 bases). This CDR3 is 16 amino acids long. The germline CDR1 and CDR2 sequences are SQVTM and ANQGSEA. Trimming took off 4 bases at V and 1 base at J, with 19 bases between the two ends. The CDR3, as DNA: TGCAGCGTTGGAGGGACTCCCCAAGGGTTCCAAGAGACCCAGTACTTC. Its protein product is CSVGGTPQGFQETQYF.

This clonotype appeared many times. The J gene is TRBJ2-2, the V gene TRBV5-1; 11 positions match TRBD2. CDR1 and CDR2 (germline): SGHRS, YFSETQ. Losses at the gene ends were 4 bases for V and 7 bases for J; bases not matched to a gene: 9. CDR3 size: 16 residues. Here the CDR3 DNA reads TGCGCCAGCAGCCTTAGCGGGGGGGCCGAGAGCGGGGAGCTGTTTTTT. Amino acid sequence: CASSLSGGAESGELFF. Filled out from reference TRBV5-1 and TRBJ2-2, the complete variable domain reads KAGVTQTPRYLIKTRGQQVTLSCSPISGHRSVSWYQQTPGQGLQFLFEYFSETQRNKGNFPGRFSGRQFSNSRSEMNVSTLELGDSALYLCASSLSGGAESGELFFGEGSRLTVL.

By sample fraction, this clonotype is hyperexpanded. A junction end diverges from the germline sequence, so it may reflect a read error. V is TRBV7-8 and J is TRBJ2-1; weak D call: TRBD2 (5 bases). Germline V gene sequence: CDR1 SGHVS, CDR2 FQNEAQ. CDR3 size: 12 residues. The CDR3 reads CASSFVVGETIF. As DNA, the CDR3 is TGTGCCAGCAGCTTCGTGGTGGGAGAAACGATCTTC. Full variable domain (outside the CDR3, taken from reference TRBV7-8 and TRBJ2-1): GAGVSQSPRYKVAKRGQDVALRCDPISGHVSLFWYQQALGQGPEFLTYFQNEAQLDKSGLPSDRFFAERPEGSVSTLKIQRTQQEDSAVYLCASSFVVGETIFGPGTRLTVL.

Many counts were recorded for this clonotype. The J gene is TRBJ1-2, the V gene TRBV9, with 10 bases lining up with TRBD1. Unmatched junction bases numbered 14, after V lost 4 bases and J lost 5 bases. Germline-derived CDR1 and CDR2 are SGDLS and YYNGEE. CDR3 length equals 17 residues. CDR3 coding DNA: TGTGCCAGCAGCCCACATTTCTTCATGGACAGGGGGTATGGCTACACCTTC. Protein sequence: CASSPHFFMDRGYGYTF.

J is TRBJ2-2 and V is TRBV7-8, with D perhaps TRBD2 (6 bases). Germline-derived CDR1 and CDR2 are SGHVS and FQNEAQ. Trimming stripped 0 bases from V and 0 bases from J, with 11 bases between. This CDR3 spans 17 amino acids. This CDR3 reads CASSLALGEANTGELFF. CDR3 nucleotides: TGTGCCAGCAGCTTAGCCTTGGGGGAGGCGAACACCGGGGAGCTGTTTTTT.

This clonotype was seen a few times. V usage is TRBV12-3 or TRBV12-4 and J usage is TRBJ1-2, with TRBD1 matching 7 bases. The CDR3 extends over 15 amino acids. After removal of 3 bases from V and 4 bases from J, the junction contained 8 bases not matched to a gene. The chain's CDR3 is CASSFRDRVAYGYTF. CDR3 sequence (DNA): TGTGCCAGCAGTTTCCGGGACAGAGTAGCCTATGGCTACACCTTC.

About this clonotype: Given a much more abundant clone one base away, this may be a read error. V usage is TRBV20-1 and J usage is TRBJ1-5; the D gene is possibly TRBD1 (6 bases). Germline V gene data show CDR1 as DFQATT and CDR2 as SNEGSKA (reference sequence). CDR3 length: 13 amino acids. CDR3 sequence reads: CSAVRQADQPRHF. The CDR3 nucleotides are TGCAGTGCTGTTAGACAGGCCGATCAGCCCCGGCATTTT.

By frequency in the sample, this clonotype is medium-sized. The CDR3 nucleotides read TGTGCCAGCAGTTACTCCCATGAGGGACTACAGTTCTTC. Its translation: CASSYSHEGLQFF. The V gene is TRBV6-2 or TRBV6-3, the J gene TRBJ2-1, with TRBD2 identical over 7 bases. V gave up 0 bases and J gave up 13 bases; unmatched junction bases: 6. CDR3 size: 13 residues. Per germline, CDR1 MNHEY and CDR2 SVGEGT.

This clonotype was seen a few times. V is TRBV29-1 and J is TRBJ1-1; D is unclear. Deletions cut 7 bases from V and 3 bases from J, with 18 bases between. The CDR3 covers 14 residues. CDR1 SQVTM and CDR2 ANQGSEA come from the germline V gene. The CDR3 spells CSALRSWADTEAFF. The CDR3, as DNA: TGCAGCGCCCTAAGGTCGTGGGCGGACACTGAAGCTTTCTTT.

V is TRBV10-3 and J is TRBJ1-1; D is possibly TRBD1 (6 bases). In germline, CDR1 is ENHRY, CDR2 SYGVKD. The V end lost 9 bases, the J end lost 5 bases, and 13 bases lay between the germline ends. This CDR3 contains 12 residues. CDR3 region: CAIRRGGTEAFF. For the CDR3, the DNA is TGTGCCATTAGGAGAGGGGGAACTGAAGCTTTCTTT.

This rearrangement joins TRBV5-4 to TRBJ2-7; perhaps TRBD1 as D (7 bases). Trimming pared 0 bases from V and 5 bases from J, leaving 15 bases between. The CDR3 extends over 15 amino acids. Germline V lookup: CDR1 SGHNT, CDR2 YYREEE (reference sequence). The CDR3, as DNA: TGTGCCAGCAGCTTGGAAGGCAGGGGGGCCCACGAGCAGTACTTC. Translating it yields CASSLEGRGAHEQYF. The entire variable domain, with the rest obtained from reference TRBV5-4 and TRBJ2-7, is as follows: ETGVTQSPTHLIKTRGQQVTLRCSSQSGHNTVSWYQQALGQGPQFIFQYYREEENGRGNFPPRFSGLQFPNYSSELNVNALELDDSALYLCASSLEGRGAHEQYFGPGTRLTVT.

This chain links TRBV5-1 with TRBJ2-3, with D perhaps TRBD1 (6 bases). From germline, CDR1 is SGHRS and CDR2 YFSETQ. The CDR3 runs 15 residues. The V gene lost 2 bases and the J gene lost 0 bases, with 10 bases spanning the gap. CDR3 in DNA: TGCGCCAGCAGCTTCGGACAGACAAGCACAGATACGCAGTATTTT. It encodes CASSFGQTSTDTQYF.

Relative to its sample, this clonotype is hyperexpanded. The V and J genes are TRBV7-2 and TRBJ2-1; no reliable D call. Germline loops: CDR1 SGHTA, CDR2 FQGNSA. Trimming left V 4 bases short and J 7 bases short, with 11 bases between. CDR3 length: 13 amino acids. The CDR3 bases are TGTGCCAGCAGCTCAAGGGCTGGGAATGAGCAGTTCTTC. Translation: CASSSRAGNEQFF.

This clonotype is hyperexpanded (1% or more) by share. V and J are TRBV29-1 and TRBJ2-3; D is unresolved. CDR3 length equals 14 residues. Germline V gene lookup returns CDR1 SQVTM and CDR2 ANQGSEA. V gave up 4 bases and J gave up 0 bases, with 11 bases separating them. The CDR3 nucleotides read TGCAGCGTTGGGTTTGGGGAAAGCACAGATACGCAGTATTTT. Translation: CSVGFGESTDTQYF.

Concerning this clonotype itself: The germline gene is not matched at one end of the junction; a read error may be the cause. CDR3 loop: CASSLLTSGPDTGDF. In nucleotides, the CDR3 is TGCGCCAGCAGCTTGCTTACTAGTGGTCCAGATACGGGGGATTTT. The chain joins TRBV5-1 to TRBJ2-3, with D tentatively TRBD2 (6 bases). Germline lookup yields CDR1 SGHRS and CDR2 YFSETQ. This CDR3 is built from 15 residues.

V and J are TRBV5-1 and TRBJ2-4, with D uncertain. V was trimmed by 0 bases and J by 6 bases, leaving 10 bases between them. The germline gives CDR1 SGHRS, CDR2 YFSETQ. The CDR3 consists of 14 residues. The CDR3 DNA follows: TGCGCCAGCAGCTTGGAGCAGACTTCAAACATTCAGTACTTC. Residues: CASSLEQTSNIQYF.

This clonotype has ten or more counts. V gene TRBV7-2 combines with J gene TRBJ2-1; D call uncertain. Germline CDR1 reads SGHTA; CDR2 reads FQGNSA. Trimming took 2 bases from V and 10 from J, leaving 18 bases between them. The CDR3 loop spans 15 amino acids. This CDR3 is CASSLRALDQGEQFF. The DNA for the CDR3 is TGTGCCAGCAGCTTAAGGGCCCTCGACCAAGGCGAGCAGTTCTTC.